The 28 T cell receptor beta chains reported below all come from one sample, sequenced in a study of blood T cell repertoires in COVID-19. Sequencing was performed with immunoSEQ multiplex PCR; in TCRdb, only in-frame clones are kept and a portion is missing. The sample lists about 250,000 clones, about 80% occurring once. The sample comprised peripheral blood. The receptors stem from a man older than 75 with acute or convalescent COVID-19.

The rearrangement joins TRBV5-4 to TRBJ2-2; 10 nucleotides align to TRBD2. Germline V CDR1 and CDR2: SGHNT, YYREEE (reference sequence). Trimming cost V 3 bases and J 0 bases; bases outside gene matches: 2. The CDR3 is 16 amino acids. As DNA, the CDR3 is TGTGCCAGCAGCTCTGGGACTAGCGCGAACACCGGGGAGCTGTTTTTT. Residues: CASSSGTSANTGELFF.

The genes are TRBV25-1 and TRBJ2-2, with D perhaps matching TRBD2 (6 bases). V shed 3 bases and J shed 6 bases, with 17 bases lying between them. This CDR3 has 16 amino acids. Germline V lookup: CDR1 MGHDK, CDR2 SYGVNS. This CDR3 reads CASSDTSLQLPGELFF. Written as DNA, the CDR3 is TGTGCCAGCAGTGACACTAGCTTACAGCTCCCCGGGGAGCTGTTTTTT.

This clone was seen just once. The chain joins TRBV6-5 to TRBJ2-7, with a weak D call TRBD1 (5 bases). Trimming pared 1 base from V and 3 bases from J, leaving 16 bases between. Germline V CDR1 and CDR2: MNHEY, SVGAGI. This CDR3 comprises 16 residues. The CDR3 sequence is CASSYYPPRDFYEQYF. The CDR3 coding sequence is TGTGCCAGCAGTTACTACCCGCCCAGGGATTTCTACGAGCAGTACTTC.

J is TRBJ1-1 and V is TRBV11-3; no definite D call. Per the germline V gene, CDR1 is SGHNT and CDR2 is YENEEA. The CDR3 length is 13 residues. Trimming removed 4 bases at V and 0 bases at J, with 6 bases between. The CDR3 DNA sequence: TGTGCCAGCAGCTACAGCCTGAACACTGAAGCTTTCTTT. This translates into CASSYSLNTEAFF.

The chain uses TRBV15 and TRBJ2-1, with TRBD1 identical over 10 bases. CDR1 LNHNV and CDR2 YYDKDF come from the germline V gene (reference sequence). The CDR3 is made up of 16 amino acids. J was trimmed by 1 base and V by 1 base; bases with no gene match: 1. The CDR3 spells CATSRGTGGSYNEQFF. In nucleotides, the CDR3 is TGTGCCACCAGCAGAGGGACAGGGGGTTCCTACAATGAGCAGTTCTTC.

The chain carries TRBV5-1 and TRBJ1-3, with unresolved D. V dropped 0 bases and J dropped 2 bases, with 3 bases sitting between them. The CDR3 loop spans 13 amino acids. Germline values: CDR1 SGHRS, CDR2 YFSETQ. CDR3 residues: CASSLGPGNTIYF. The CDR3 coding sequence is TGCGCCAGCAGCTTGGGGCCTGGAAACACCATATATTTT. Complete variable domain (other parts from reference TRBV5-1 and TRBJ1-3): KAGVTQTPRYLIKTRGQQVTLSCSPISGHRSVSWYQQTPGQGLQFLFEYFSETQRNKGNFPGRFSGRQFSNSRSEMNVSTLELGDSALYLCASSLGPGNTIYFGEGSWLTVV.

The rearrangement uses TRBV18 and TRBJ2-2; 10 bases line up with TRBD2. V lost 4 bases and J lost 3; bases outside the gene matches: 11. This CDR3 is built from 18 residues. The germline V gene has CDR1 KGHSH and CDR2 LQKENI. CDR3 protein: CASSRFLAGERDTGELFF. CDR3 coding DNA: TGTGCCAGCTCACGGTTTCTAGCGGGAGAGCGCGACACCGGGGAGCTGTTTTTT.

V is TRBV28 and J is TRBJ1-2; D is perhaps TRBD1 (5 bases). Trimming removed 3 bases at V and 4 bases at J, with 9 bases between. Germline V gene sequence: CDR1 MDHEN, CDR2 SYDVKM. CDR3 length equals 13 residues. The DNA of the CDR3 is TGTGCCAGCAGTTTCCCCAGGGTCTATGGCTACACCTTC. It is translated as CASSFPRVYGYTF.

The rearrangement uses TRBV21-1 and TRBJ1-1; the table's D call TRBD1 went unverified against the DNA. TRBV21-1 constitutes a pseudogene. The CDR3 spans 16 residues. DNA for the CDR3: TGTGCCAGCAGCAAAGCAAAACAGGGGGTGAACACTGAAGCTTTCTTT. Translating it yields CASSKAKQGVNTEAFF.

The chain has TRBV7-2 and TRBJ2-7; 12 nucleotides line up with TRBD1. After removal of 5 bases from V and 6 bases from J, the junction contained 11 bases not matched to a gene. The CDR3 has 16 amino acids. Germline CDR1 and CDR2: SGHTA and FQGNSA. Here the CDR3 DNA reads TGTGCCAGCAGCCCCAGGGGACAGGGGGCCGGCGGCGAGCAGTACTTC. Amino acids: CASSPRGQGAGGEQYF. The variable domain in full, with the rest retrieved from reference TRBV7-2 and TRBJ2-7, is GAGVSQSPSNKVTEKGKDVELRCDPISGHTALYWYRQSLGQGLEFLIYFQGNSAPDKSGLPSDRFSAERTGGSVSTLTIQRTQQEDSAVYLCASSPRGQGAGGEQYFGPGTRLTVT.

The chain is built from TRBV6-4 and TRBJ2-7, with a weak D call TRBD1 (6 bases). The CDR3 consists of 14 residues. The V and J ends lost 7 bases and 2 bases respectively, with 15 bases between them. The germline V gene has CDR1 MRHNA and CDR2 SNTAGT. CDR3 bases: TGTGCCAGCAAGATAGGGACACCTACCTACGAGCAGTACTTC. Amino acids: CASKIGTPTYEQYF.

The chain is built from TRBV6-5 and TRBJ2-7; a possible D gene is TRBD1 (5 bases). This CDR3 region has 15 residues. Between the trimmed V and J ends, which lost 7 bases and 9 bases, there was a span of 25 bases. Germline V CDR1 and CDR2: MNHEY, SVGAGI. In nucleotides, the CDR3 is TGTGCCAGCACCCCGGTGGGGAAGGGGTTGATGATGCAGTACTTC. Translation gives CASTPVGKGLMMQYF.

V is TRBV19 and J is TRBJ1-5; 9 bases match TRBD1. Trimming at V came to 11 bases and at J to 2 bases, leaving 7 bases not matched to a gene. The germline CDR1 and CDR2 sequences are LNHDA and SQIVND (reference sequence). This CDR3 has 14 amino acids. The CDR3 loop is CACDTGGGNQPQHF. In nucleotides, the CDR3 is TGTGCCTGCGATACAGGGGGCGGCAATCAGCCCCAGCATTTT.

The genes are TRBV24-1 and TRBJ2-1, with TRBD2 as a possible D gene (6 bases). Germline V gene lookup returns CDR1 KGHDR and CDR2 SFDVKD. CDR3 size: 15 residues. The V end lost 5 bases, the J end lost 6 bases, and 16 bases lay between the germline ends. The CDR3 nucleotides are TGTGCCACCAGTGCTAAGGAGGGGATCTTCAATGAGCAGTTCTTC. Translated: CATSAKEGIFNEQFF.

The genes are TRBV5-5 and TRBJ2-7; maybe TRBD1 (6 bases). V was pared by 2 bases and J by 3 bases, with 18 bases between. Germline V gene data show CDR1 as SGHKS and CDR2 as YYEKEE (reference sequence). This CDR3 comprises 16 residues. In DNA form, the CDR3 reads TGTGCCAGCAGCTTACTTCCGGACAGTTCGAACTACGAGCAGTACTTC. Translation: CASSLLPDSSNYEQYF.

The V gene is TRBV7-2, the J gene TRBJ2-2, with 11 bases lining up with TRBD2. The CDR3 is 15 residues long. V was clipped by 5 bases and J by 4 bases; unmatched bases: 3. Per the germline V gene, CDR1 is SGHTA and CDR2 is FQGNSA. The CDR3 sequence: CASSPGTSGTGELFF. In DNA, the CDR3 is TGTGCCAGCAGCCCAGGGACTAGCGGCACCGGGGAGCTGTTTTTT.

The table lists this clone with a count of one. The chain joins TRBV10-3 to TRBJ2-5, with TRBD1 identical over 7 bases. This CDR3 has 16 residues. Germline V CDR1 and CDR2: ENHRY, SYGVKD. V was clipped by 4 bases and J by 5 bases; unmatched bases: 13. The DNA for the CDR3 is TGTGCCATCAGTGGGGGGACAGCTCTCAGGAAGGAGACCCAGTACTTC. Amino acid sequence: CAISGGTALRKETQYF.

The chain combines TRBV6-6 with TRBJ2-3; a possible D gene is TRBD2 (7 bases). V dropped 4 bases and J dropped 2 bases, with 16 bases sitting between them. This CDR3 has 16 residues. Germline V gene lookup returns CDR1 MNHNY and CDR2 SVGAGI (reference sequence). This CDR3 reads CASSSQRGGATDTQYF. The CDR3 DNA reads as TGTGCCAGCAGTTCACAACGAGGGGGGGCCACAGATACGCAGTATTTT.

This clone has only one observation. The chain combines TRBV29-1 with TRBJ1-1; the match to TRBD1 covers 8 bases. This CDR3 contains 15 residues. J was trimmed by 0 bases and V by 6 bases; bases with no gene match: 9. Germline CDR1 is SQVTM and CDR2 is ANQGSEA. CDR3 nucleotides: TGCAGCGTGACTTTTCGGGACAGGCTGAACACTGAAGCTTTCTTT. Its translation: CSVTFRDRLNTEAFF.

The DNA of the CDR3 is TGCAGCGGACAGGGGTACAATGAGCAGTTCTTC. Residues: CSGQGYNEQFF. This chain joins TRBV29-1 and TRBJ2-1, with 8 bases fitting TRBD1. The V segment lost 7 bases and the J segment 4 bases; nucleotides outside the gene matches: 0. CDR1 SQVTM and CDR2 ANQGSEA come from the germline V gene. The CDR3 spans 11 residues.

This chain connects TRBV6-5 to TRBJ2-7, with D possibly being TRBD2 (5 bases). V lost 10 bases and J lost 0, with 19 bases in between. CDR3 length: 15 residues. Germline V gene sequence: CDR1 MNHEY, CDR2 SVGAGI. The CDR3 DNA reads TGTGCCATCGGACGGGCAACTGGGAGCTCCTACGAGCAGTACTTC. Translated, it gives CAIGRATGSSYEQYF.

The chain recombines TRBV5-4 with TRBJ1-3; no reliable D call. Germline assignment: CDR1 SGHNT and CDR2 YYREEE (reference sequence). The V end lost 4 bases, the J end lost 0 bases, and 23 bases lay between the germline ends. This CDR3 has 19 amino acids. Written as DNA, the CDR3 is TGTGCCAGCAGCCGAAGCCTAACCCAAAGCCTTAGCTCTGGAAACACCATATATTTT. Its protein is CASSRSLTQSLSSGNTIYF.

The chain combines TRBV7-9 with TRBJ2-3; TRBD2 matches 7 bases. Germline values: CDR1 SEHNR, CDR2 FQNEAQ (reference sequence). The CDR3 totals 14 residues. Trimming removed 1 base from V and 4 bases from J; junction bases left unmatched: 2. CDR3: CASSLGRGSDTQYF. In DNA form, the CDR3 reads TGTGCCAGCAGCTTAGGGCGGGGGTCAGATACGCAGTATTTT.

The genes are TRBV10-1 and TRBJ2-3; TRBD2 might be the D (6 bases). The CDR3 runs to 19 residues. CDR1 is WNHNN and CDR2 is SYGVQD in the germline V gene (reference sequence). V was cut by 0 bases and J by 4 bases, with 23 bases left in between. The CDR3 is CASSESTLGGNTLADTQYF. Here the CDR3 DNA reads TGCGCCAGCAGTGAGTCGACTTTAGGCGGGAACACCCTCGCAGATACGCAGTATTTT.

CDR3 sequence (DNA): TGTGCCAGCAGTTTGGGACAGGGAATGGTCTATGAGCAGTTCTTC. Its translation: CASSLGQGMVYEQFF. The rearrangement links TRBV6-5 to TRBJ2-1; TRBD1 matches 9 bases. With 4 bases clipped from V and 8 bases from J, the junction kept 9 bases outside the gene matches. There are 15 residues in the CDR3. Per germline, CDR1 MNHEY and CDR2 SVGAGI.

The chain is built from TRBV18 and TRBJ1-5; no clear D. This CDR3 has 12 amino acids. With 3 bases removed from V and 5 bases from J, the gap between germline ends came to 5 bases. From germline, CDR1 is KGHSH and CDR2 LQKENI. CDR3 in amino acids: CASSPRYQPQHF. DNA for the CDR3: TGTGCCAGCTCACCGCGTTATCAGCCCCAGCATTTT.

The CDR3 DNA sequence: TGCGCCAGCAGCCAGAGACAGGGGGCCGGCACAGATACGCAGTATTTT. Amino acid sequence: CASSQRQGAGTDTQYF. The J gene is TRBJ2-3, the V gene TRBV5-1, with 10 bases aligning to TRBD1. V lost 4 bases, J lost 1 base, and 6 bases stayed unmatched. CDR3 size: 16 residues. CDR1 is SGHRS, CDR2 YFSETQ, per germline. Full variable domain (remainder filled in from reference TRBV5-1 and TRBJ2-3): KAGVTQTPRYLIKTRGQQVTLSCSPISGHRSVSWYQQTPGQGLQFLFEYFSETQRNKGNFPGRFSGRQFSNSRSEMNVSTLELGDSALYLCASSQRQGAGTDTQYFGPGTRLTVL.

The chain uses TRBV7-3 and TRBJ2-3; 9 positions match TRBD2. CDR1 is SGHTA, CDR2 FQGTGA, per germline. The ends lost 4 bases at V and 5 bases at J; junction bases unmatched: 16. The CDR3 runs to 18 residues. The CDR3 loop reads CASSSTRKDLAGRDTQYF. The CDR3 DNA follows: TGTGCCAGCAGCTCCACAAGGAAAGACCTAGCGGGACGAGATACGCAGTATTTT.